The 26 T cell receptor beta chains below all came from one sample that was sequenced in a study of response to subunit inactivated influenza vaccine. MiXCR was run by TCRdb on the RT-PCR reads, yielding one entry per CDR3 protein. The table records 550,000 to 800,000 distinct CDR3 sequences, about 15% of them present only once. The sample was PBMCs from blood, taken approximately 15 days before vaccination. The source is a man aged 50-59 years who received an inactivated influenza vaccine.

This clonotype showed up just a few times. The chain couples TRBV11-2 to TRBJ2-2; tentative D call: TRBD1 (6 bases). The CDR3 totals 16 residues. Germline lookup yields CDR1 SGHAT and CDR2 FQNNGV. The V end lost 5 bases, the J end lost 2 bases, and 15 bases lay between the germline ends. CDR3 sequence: CASSHTGRTNTGELFF. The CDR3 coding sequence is TGTGCCAGCAGCCATACAGGGAGAACAAACACCGGGGAGCTGTTTTTT. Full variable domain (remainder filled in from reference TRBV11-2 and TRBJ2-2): EAGVAQSPRYKIIEKRQSVAFWCNPISGHATLYWYQQILGQGPKLLIQFQNNGVVDDSQLPKDRFSAERLKGVDSTLKIQPAKLEDSAVYLCASSHTGRTNTGELFFGEGSRLTVL.

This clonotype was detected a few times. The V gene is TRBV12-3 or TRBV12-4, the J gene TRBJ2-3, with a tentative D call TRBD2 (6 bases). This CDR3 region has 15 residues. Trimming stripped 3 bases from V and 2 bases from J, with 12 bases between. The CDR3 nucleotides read TGTGCCAGCAGTTTCGCGGGACTGGACACAGATACGCAGTATTTT. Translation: CASSFAGLDTDTQYF.

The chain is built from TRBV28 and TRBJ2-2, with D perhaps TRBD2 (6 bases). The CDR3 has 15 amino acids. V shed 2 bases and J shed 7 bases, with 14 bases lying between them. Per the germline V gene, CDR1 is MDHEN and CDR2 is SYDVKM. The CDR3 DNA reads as TGTGCCAGCAGTTTAATGCGGGATGCGGACGGGGAGCTGTTTTTT. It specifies CASSLMRDADGELFF.

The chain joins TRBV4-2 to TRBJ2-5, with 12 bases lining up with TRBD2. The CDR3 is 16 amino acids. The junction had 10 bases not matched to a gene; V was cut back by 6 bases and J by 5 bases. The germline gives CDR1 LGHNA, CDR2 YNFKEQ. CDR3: CASSRTSGKTPETQYF. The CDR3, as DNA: TGTGCCAGCAGTCGGACTAGCGGGAAGACACCGGAGACCCAGTACTTC.

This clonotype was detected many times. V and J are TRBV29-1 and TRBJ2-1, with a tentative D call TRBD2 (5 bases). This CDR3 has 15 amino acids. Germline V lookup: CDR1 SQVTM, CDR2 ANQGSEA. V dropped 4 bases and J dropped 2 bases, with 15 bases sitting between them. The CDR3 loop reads CSVASRLAPYNEQFF. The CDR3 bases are TGCAGCGTTGCATCTCGGCTAGCCCCCTACAATGAGCAGTTCTTC.

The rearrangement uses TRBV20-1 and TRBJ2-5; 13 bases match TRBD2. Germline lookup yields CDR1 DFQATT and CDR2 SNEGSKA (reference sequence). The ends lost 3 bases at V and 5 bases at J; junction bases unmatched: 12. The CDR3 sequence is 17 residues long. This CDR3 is CSARGTSGDQERETQYF. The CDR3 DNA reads TGCAGTGCTAGGGGGACTAGCGGGGACCAGGAACGCGAGACCCAGTACTTC.

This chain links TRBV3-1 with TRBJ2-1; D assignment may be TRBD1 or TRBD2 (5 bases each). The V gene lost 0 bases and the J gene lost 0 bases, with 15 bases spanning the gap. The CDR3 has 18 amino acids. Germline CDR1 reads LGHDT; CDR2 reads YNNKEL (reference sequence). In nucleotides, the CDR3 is TGTGCCAGCAGCCAAGAAGGAGGACTGGGACCCTCCTACAATGAGCAGTTCTTC. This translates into CASSQEGGLGPSYNEQFF.

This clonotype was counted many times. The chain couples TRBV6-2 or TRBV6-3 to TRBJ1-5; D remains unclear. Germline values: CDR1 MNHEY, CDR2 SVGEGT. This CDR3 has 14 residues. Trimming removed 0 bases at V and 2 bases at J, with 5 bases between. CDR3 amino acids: CASSYSSGNQPQHF. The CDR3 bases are TGTGCCAGCAGTTACTCGTCGGGCAATCAGCCCCAGCATTTT.

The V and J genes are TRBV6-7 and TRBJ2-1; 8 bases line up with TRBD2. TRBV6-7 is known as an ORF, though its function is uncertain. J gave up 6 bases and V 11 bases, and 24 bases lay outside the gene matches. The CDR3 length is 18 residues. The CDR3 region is CAFSLPFGERGITNEQFF. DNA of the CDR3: TGTGCCTTCAGTTTGCCTTTCGGGGAGCGGGGGATTACCAATGAGCAGTTCTTC.

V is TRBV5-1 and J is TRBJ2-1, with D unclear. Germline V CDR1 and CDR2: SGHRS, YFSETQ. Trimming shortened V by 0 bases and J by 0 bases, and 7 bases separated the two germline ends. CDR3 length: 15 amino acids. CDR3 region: CASSLVGDSYNEQFF. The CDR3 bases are TGCGCCAGCAGCTTGGTTGGGGACTCCTACAATGAGCAGTTCTTC.

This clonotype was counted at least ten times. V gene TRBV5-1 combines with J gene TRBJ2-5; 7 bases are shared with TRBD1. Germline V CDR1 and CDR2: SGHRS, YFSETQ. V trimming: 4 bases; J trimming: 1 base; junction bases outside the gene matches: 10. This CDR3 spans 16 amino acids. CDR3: CASSPSRQGSQETQYF. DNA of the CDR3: TGCGCCAGCAGCCCGAGTCGACAGGGTTCCCAAGAGACCCAGTACTTC.

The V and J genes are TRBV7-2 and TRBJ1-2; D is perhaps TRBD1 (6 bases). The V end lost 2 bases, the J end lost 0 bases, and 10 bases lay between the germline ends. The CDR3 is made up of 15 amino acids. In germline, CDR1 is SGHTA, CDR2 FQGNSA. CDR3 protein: CASSLTGHTNYGYTF. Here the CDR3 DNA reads TGTGCCAGCAGCTTAACAGGGCACACTAACTATGGCTACACCTTC.

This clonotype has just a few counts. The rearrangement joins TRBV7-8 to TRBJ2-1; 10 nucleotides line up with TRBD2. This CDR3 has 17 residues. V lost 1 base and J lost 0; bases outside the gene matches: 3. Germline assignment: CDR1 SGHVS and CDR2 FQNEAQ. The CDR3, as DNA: TGTGCCAGCAGCTTAGTTCCTAGCGGGAGCTCCTACAATGAGCAGTTCTTC. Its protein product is CASSLVPSGSSYNEQFF. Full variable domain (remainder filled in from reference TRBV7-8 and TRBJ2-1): GAGVSQSPRYKVAKRGQDVALRCDPISGHVSLFWYQQALGQGPEFLTYFQNEAQLDKSGLPSDRFFAERPEGSVSTLKIQRTQQEDSAVYLCASSLVPSGSSYNEQFFGPGTRLTVL.

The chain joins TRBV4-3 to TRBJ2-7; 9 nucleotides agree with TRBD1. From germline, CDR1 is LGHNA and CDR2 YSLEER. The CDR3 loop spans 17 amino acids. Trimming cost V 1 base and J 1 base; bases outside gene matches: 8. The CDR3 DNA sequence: TGCGCCAGCAGCCAAGGAATGTCCGGGACAGGGTCCTACGAGCAGTACTTC. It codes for CASSQGMSGTGSYEQYF.

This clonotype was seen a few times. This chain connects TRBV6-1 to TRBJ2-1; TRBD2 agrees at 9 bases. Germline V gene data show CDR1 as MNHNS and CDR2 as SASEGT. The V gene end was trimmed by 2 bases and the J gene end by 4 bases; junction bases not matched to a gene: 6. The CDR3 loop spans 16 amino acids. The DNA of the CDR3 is TGTGCCAGCAGTGAAAATATAGCGGGAGCTTACAATGAGCAGTTCTTC. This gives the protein CASSENIAGAYNEQFF.

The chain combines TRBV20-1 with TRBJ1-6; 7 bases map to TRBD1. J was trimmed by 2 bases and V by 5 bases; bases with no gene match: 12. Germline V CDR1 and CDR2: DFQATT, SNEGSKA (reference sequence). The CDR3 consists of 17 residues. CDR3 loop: CSARGGQAKTYNSPLHF. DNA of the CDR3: TGCAGTGCTCGGGGCGGACAGGCAAAAACCTATAATTCACCCCTCCACTTT.

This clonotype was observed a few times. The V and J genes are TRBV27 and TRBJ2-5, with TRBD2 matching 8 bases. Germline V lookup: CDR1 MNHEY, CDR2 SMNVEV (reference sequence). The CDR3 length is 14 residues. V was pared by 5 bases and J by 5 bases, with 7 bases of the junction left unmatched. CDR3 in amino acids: CASSPHPSGETQYF. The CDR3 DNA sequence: TGTGCCAGCAGTCCTCATCCTAGCGGGGAGACCCAGTACTTC.

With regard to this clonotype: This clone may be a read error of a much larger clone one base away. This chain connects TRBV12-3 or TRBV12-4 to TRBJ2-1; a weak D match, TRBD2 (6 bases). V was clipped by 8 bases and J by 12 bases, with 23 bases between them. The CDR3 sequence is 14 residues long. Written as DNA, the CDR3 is TGTGCCAGCGGAACGGGACTCCCTCGGAGTGGGCAGTTCTTC. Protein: CASGTGLPRSGQFF.

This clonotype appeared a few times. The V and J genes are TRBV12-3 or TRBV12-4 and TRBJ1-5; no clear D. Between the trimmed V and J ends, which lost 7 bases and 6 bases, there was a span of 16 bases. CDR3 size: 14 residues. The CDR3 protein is CASTRRLSAQPQHF. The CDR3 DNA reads TGTGCCAGCACCCGCCGCTTAAGCGCTCAGCCCCAGCATTTT.

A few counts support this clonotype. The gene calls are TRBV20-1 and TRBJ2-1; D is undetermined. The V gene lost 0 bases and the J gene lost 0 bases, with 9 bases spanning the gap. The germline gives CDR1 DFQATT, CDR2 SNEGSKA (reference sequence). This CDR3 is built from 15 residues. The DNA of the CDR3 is TGCAGTGCTAGAGATAGGCGGAGCTCCTACAATGAGCAGTTCTTC. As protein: CSARDRRSSYNEQFF.

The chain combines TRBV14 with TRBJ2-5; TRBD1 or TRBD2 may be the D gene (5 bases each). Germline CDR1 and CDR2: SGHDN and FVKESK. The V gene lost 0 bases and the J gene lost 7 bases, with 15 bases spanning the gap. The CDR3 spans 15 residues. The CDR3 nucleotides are TGTGCCAGCAGCCAAGAATTGGGGACGTCGGGGACCCAGTACTTC. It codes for CASSQELGTSGTQYF.

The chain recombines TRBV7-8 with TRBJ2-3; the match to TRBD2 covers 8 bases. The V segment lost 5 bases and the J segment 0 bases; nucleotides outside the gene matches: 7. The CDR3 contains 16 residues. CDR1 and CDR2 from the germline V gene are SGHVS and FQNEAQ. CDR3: CASSQLAGLSTDTQYF. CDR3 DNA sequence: TGTGCCAGCAGCCAATTAGCGGGATTGAGCACAGATACGCAGTATTTT.

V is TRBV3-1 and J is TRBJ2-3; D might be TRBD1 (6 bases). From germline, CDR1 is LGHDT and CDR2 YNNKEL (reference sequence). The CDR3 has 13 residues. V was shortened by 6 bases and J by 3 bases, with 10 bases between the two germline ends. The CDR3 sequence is CASRQGGTDTQYF. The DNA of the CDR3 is TGTGCCAGCAGACAGGGTGGGACAGATACGCAGTATTTT.

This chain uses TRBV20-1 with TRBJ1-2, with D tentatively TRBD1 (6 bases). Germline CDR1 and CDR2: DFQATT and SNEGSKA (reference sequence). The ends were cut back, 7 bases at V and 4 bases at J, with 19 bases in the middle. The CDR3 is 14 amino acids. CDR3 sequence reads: CSVPWGGGGYGYTF. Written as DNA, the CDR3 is TGCAGTGTTCCATGGGGGGGGGGCGGCTATGGCTACACCTTC.

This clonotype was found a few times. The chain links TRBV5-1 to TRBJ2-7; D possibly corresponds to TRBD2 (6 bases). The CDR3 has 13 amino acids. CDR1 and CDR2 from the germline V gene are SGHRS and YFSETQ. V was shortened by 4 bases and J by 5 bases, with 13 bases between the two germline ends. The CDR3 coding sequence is TGCGCCAGCAGCCGCGGGACGTTCAACGAGCAGTACTTC. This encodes CASSRGTFNEQYF.

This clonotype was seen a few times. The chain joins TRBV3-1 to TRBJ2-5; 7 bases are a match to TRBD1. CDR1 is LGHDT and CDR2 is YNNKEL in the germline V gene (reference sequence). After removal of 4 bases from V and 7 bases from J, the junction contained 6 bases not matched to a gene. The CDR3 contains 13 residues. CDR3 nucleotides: TGTGCCAGCAGCCCTGGGACAGCAAGGACCCAGTACTTC. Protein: CASSPGTARTQYF.